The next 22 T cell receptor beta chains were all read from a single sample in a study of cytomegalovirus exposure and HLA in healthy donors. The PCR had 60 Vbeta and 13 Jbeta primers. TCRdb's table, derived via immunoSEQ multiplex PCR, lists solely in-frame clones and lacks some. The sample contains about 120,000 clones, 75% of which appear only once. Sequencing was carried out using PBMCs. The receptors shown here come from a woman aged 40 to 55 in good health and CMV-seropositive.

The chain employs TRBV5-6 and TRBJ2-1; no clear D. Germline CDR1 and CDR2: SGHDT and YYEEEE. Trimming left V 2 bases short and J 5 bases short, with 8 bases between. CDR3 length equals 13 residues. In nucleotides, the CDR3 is TGTGCCAGCAGCTTCGAGATTCACAATGAGCAGTTCTTC. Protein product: CASSFEIHNEQFF.

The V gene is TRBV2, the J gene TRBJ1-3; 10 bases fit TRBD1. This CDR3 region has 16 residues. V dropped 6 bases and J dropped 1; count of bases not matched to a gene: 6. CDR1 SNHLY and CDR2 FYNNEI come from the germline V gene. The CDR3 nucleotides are TGTGCCAGCAGCCCCGACAGGGGGCGATCTGGAAACACCATATATTTT. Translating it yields CASSPDRGRSGNTIYF.

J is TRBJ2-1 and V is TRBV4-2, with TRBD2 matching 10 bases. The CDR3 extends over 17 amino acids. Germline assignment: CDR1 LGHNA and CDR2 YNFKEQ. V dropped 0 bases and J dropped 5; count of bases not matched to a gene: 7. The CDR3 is CASSQDGLAGDNNEQFF. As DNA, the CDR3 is TGTGCCAGCAGCCAAGATGGTCTAGCGGGGGATAACAATGAGCAGTTCTTC.

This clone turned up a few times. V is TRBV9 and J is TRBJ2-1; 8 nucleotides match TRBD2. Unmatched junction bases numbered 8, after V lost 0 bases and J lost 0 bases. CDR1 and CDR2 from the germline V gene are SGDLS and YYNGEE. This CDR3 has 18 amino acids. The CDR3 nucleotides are TGTGCCAGCAGCGTAGTATCTGGCGGGGGGAGCTCCTACAATGAGCAGTTCTTC. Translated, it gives CASSVVSGGGSSYNEQFF.

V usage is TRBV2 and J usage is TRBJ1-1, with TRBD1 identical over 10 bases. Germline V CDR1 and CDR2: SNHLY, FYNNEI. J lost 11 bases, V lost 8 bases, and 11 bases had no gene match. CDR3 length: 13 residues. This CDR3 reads CASRDRGQVRAFF. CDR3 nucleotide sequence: TGTGCCAGCCGGGACAGGGGACAAGTTAGGGCTTTCTTT.

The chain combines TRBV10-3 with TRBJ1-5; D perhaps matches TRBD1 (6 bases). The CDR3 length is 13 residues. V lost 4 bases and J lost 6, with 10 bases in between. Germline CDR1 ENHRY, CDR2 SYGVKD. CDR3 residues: CAISAGVGQPQHF. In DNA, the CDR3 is TGTGCCATCAGTGCAGGGGTGGGTCAGCCCCAGCATTTT.

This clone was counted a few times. CDR3 loop: CASRPDSRWGDTQYF. The DNA of the CDR3 is TGTGCCAGCAGACCCGACAGCCGGTGGGGAGATACGCAGTATTTT. The chain recombines TRBV6-5 with TRBJ2-3; tentatively, D is TRBD1 (5 bases). This CDR3 spans 15 amino acids. Germline CDR1 and CDR2: MNHEY and SVGAGI. Trimming removed 6 bases from V and 5 bases from J, with 18 bases in between.

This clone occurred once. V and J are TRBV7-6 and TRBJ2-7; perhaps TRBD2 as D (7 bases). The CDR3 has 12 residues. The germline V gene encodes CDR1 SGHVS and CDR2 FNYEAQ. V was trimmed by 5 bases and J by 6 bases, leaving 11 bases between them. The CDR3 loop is CASSQRGGEQYF. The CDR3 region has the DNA TGTGCCAGCAGCCAGAGGGGGGGCGAGCAGTACTTC.

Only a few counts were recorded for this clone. The CDR3 is CASSPGQVEKLFF. The CDR3, as DNA: TGTGCCAGTAGTCCAGGACAGGTGGAAAAACTGTTTTTT. V gene TRBV19 combines with J gene TRBJ1-4; 7 bases are shared with TRBD1. CDR3 size: 13 residues. CDR1 and CDR2 (germline): LNHDA, SQIVND (reference sequence). J was trimmed by 8 bases and V by 5 bases; bases with no gene match: 5.

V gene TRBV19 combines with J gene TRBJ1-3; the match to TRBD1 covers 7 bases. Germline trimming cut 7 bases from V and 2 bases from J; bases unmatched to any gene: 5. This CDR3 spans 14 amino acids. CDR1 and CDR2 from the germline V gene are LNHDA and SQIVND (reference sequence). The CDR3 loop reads CASIRDRAGNTIYF. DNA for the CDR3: TGTGCCAGTATCCGCGACAGGGCTGGAAACACCATATATTTT.

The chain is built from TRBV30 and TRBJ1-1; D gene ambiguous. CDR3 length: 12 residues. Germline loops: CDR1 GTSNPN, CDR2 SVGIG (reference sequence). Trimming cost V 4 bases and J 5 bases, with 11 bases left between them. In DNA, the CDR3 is TGTGCCTGGACCGGGGAAGGAACTGAAGCTTTCTTT. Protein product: CAWTGEGTEAFF.

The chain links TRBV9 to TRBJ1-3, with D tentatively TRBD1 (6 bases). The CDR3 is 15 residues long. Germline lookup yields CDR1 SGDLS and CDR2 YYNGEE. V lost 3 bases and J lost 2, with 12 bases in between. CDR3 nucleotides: TGTGCCAGCAGCGAGACGTCAGGGGCTGGAAACACCATATATTTT. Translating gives CASSETSGAGNTIYF.

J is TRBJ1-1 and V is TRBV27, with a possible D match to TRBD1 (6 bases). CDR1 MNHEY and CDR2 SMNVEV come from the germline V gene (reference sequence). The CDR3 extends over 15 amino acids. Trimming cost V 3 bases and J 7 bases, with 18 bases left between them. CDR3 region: CASSFPGPTGHEAFF. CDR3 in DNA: TGTGCCAGCAGTTTCCCCGGGCCGACAGGACATGAAGCTTTCTTT.

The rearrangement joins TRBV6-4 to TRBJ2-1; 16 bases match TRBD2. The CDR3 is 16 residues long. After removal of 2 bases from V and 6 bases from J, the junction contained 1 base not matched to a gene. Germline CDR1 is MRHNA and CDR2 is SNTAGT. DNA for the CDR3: TGTGCCAGCAGTGACGGGACTAGCGGGGGGGCCAATGAGCAGTTCTTC. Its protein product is CASSDGTSGGANEQFF.

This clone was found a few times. CDR3 DNA sequence: TGTGCCAGCAGCTTAGAGGACAGGGGGCAAGATACGCAGTATTTT. Translation: CASSLEDRGQDTQYF. The V call is TRBV7-6, the J call TRBJ2-3; 11 bases map to TRBD1. This CDR3 has 15 residues. Germline V gene lookup returns CDR1 SGHVS and CDR2 FNYEAQ. Trimming cost V 1 base and J 5 bases; bases outside gene matches: 2.

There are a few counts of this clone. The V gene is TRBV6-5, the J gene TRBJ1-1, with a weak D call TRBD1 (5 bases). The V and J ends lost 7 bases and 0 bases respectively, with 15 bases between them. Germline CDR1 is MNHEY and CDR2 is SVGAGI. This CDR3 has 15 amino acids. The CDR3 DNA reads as TGTGCCAGCATCCAAAACGCAGGGATGAACACTGAAGCTTTCTTT. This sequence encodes CASIQNAGMNTEAFF.

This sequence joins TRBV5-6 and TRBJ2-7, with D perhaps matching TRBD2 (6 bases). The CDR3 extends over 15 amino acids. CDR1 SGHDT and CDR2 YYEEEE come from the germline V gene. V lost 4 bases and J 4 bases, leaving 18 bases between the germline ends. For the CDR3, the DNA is TGTGCCAGCAGCCCTAGAGGAGGGTTTGGTTACGAGCAGTACTTC. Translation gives CASSPRGGFGYEQYF.

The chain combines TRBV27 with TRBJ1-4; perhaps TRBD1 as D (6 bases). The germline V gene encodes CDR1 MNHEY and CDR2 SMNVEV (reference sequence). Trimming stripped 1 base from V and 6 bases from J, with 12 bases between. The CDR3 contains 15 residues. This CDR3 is CASSLYGGADEKLFF. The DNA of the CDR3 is TGTGCCAGCAGTTTATATGGGGGCGCTGATGAAAAACTGTTTTTT. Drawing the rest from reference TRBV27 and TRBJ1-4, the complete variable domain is EAQVTQNPRYLITVTGKKLTVTCSQNMNHEYMSWYRQDPGLGLRQIYYSMNVEVTDKGDVPEGYKVSRKEKRNFPLILESPSPNQTSLYFCASSLYGGADEKLFFGSGTQLSVL.

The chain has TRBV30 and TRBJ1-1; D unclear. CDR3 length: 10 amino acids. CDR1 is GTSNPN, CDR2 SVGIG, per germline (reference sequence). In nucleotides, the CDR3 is TGTGGGGTGAGGCACACTGAAGCTTTCTTT. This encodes CGVRHTEAFF.

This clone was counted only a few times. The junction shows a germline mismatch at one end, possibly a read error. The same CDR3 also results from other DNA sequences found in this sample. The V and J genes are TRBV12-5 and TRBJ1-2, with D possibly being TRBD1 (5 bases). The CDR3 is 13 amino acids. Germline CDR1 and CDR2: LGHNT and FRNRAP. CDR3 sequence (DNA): TGTGCCAGTGGTTTGCGTTCAGGGCATGGCTACACCTTC. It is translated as CASGLRSGHGYTF.

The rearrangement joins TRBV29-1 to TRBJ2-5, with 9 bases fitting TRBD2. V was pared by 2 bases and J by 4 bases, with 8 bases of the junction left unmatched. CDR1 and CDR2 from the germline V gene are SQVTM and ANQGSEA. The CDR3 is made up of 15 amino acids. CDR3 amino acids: CSVELGGGAGETQYF. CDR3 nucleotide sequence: TGCAGCGTTGAATTGGGCGGGGGGGCCGGAGAGACCCAGTACTTC.

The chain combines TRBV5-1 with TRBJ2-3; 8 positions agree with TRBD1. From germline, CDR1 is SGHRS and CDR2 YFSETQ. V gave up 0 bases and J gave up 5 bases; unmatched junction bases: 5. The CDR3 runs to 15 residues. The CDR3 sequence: CASSLAGGAGDTQYF. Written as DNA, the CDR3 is TGCGCCAGCAGCTTGGCAGGGGGCGCGGGAGATACGCAGTATTTT.